This entry describes one T cell receptor beta chain. Its antigen remains unidentified. Any history of autoimmune disease or systemic immunosuppression disqualified patients. CDR1 and CDR2 from the germline V gene are SGDLS and YYNGEE. V lost 4 bases to trimming and J lost 4 bases, with 17 bases between them. The CDR3 has 16 amino acids. Data came from immunoSEQ multiplex PCR; TCRdb stores just in-frame clones and leaves some out. The top ten hold about 0.31% of the sample, which has more than 85,000 clones, approximately 90% seen once. These data originate in a study of OX40 agonist ivuxolimab in advanced cancers. Across the whole study: Three patients, one with hepatocellular carcinoma and two with cutaneous melanoma, achieved partial responses. Study conclusions and caveats: In the 0.1-3.0 mg/kg groups, partial responders showed among the lowest expansion. Compared with CD4+, CD8+ T cells on average had more expanded clones.

The material sequenced was CD4+ or CD8+ T cells sorted from blood, taken in a trial of the OX40 agonist ivuxolimab. V and J are TRBV9 and TRBJ2-2, with D perhaps matching TRBD1 or TRBD2 (7 bases each). The clonotype was recovered from an adult with an advanced solid tumor such as melanoma, head and neck, liver or kidney cancer. In nucleotides, the CDR3 is TGTGCCAGCAGCAAGCGGGACAGTTATGGCACCGGGGAGCTGTTTTTT. Translated: CASSKRDSYGTGELFF.